The 5 T cell receptor beta chains below all came from one sample that was sequenced in a study of cytomegalovirus exposure and HLA in healthy donors. Primers for the PCR totalled 60 Vbeta and 13 Jbeta. Produced via immunoSEQ multiplex PCR; TCRdb's table is partial and in-frame only. Here the sample spans roughly 190,000 clones, more than 85% being singletons. Sequencing was done on a sample of PBMCs. These TCRs come from a woman between 18 and 29 years old in good health and CMV-seronegative.

The chain carries TRBV30 and TRBJ2-3; tentatively, D is TRBD1 (5 bases). The germline CDR1 and CDR2 sequences are GTSNPN and SVGIG (reference sequence). The CDR3 totals 12 residues. Trimming took off 3 bases at V and 6 bases at J, with 10 bases between the two ends. In nucleotides, the CDR3 is TGTGCCTGGAGGGCTTCAGGGGATACGCAGTATTTT. It translates to CAWRASGDTQYF.

This chain uses TRBV2 with TRBJ2-6; 10 bases are a match to TRBD1. The CDR3 totals 16 residues. Unmatched junction bases numbered 3, after V lost 6 bases and J lost 1 base. Germline CDR1 and CDR2: SNHLY and FYNNEI. In nucleotides, the CDR3 is TGTGCCAGCAGCCTGGACAGGGGGTCTGGGGCCAACGTCCTGACTTTC. It translates to CASSLDRGSGANVLTF.

The chain employs TRBV7-8 and TRBJ1-1; 11 bases align to TRBD1. Germline V lookup: CDR1 SGHVS, CDR2 FQNEAQ. The trim removed 4 bases at V and 5 bases at J, leaving 9 bases unmatched. This CDR3 spans 16 amino acids. The CDR3 nucleotides are TGTGCCAGCAGCTCGATACCGGGACAGGGGGATACTGAAGCTTTCTTT. Protein: CASSSIPGQGDTEAFF.

The chain employs TRBV11-1 and TRBJ1-1; tentative D call: TRBD1 (5 bases). The CDR3 extends over 13 amino acids. V was pared by 8 bases and J by 4 bases, with 14 bases between. Germline V lookup: CDR1 SGHAT, CDR2 FQDESV (reference sequence). The CDR3 protein is CASHPLGPTEAFF. CDR3 DNA sequence: TGTGCCAGCCATCCCCTGGGGCCCACTGAAGCTTTCTTT.

This sequence joins TRBV30 and TRBJ2-1, with D maybe TRBD1 (6 bases). CDR3 length equals 13 residues. The germline V and J ends were trimmed by 2 bases and 4 bases, with 9 bases remaining between them. The germline CDR1 and CDR2 sequences are GTSNPN and SVGIG (reference sequence). The CDR3 region is CAWSLQGYNEQFF. CDR3 DNA: TGTGCCTGGAGTCTACAGGGTTACAATGAGCAGTTCTTC.